This T cell receptor beta chain appears in the sequencing data of a study of T cells after yellow fever vaccination. Broader study findings: The bulk population could contribute abundant contaminating clonotypes to FACS-sorted repertoires. The study re-detected most primary-vaccination clones after the booster (approximately 96% CD4, around 89% CD8). Clonotype sharing between CD4 and CD8 compartments was small.

This clonotype was counted a few times. As yet, its antigen is unknown. The CDR3 spans 14 residues. Trimming removed 5 bases at V and 6 bases at J, with 16 bases between. A universal primer site and UMIs were added as TCR cDNA was made by 5'RACE template switching. TCRdb re-called the 5' RACE reads through MiXCR, storing one row per CDR3 protein. The sample includes under 700,000 distinct CDR3 sequences, less than 20% of them seen just once. The receptor's source is a man younger than 35 who received the YFV17D yellow fever vaccine. The material sequenced was PBMCs, taken 5 days after the first yellow fever vaccination. The chain recombines TRBV12-3 or TRBV12-4 with TRBJ2-5; D may be TRBD1 (7 bases). The chain's CDR3 is CASSRGTVHQTQYF. The DNA of the CDR3 is TGTGCCAGCAGTCGGGGGACAGTACATCAGACCCAGTACTTC.